The next 13 T cell receptor beta chains were all read from a single sample in a study of blood T cells in healthy people across ages. Primers used in a second PCR of about 6 to 11 cycles were a sample-barcoded 5' primer and a J-beta primer mix. TCRdb itself ran the 5' RACE reads through MiXCR, one entry per CDR3 protein. Of about 1.5 million distinct CDR3 sequences in the sample, roughly 43% were seen once. The specimen sequenced was blood. Receptors were obtained from a woman younger than 30 in good health.

Only a few counts were recorded for this clonotype. The chain employs TRBV20-1 and TRBJ2-7; perhaps D is TRBD1 or TRBD2 (5 bases each). The CDR3 loop spans 15 amino acids. Germline lookup yields CDR1 DFQATT and CDR2 SNEGSKA (reference sequence). V was clipped by 4 bases and J by 0 bases, with 16 bases between them. In DNA form, the CDR3 reads TGCAGTGCTACAATTTATACCGGGACCTCCTACGAGCAGTACTTC. Its translation is CSATIYTGTSYEQYF.

This clonotype turned up a few times. The genes are TRBV21-1 and TRBJ2-5. TRBV21-1 is tagged as a pseudogene. The length of the CDR3 is 13 residues. CDR3 coding DNA: TGTGCCAGCAGCAAGCGGAGCCAAGAGACCCAGTACTTC. Translation: CASSKRSQETQYF.

Note on this clonotype: Because it lacks the conserved phenylalanine or tryptophan at the end, this CDR3 is likely a read error. V gene TRBV7-2 combines with J gene TRBJ2-3; TRBD2 matches at 9 bases. Germline-derived CDR1 and CDR2 are SGHTA and FQGNSA. With V trimmed by 1 base and J by 0 bases, 14 bases remained unmatched. This CDR3 is built from 20 residues. CDR3 coding DNA: TGTGCCAGCAGCTTAGTACGGGGCCTAGCGGGATATCTAAGCACAGATACGCAGTATCTT. Its translation is CASSLVRGLAGYLSTDTQYL.

Many counts were recorded for this clonotype. The chain joins TRBV5-1 to TRBJ2-1; 9 bases are a match to TRBD2. V lost 2 bases to trimming and J lost 0 bases; unmatched junction nucleotides: 3. CDR3 length: 16 amino acids. Germline assignment: CDR1 SGHRS and CDR2 YFSETQ. The CDR3 region is CASSLGSGGSYNEQFF. The CDR3 DNA is TGCGCCAGCAGCTTAGGTAGCGGGGGCTCCTACAATGAGCAGTTCTTC.

The chain carries TRBV29-1 and TRBJ2-3; no clear D. Trimming pared 4 bases from V and 2 bases from J, leaving 16 bases between. CDR3 size: 15 residues. Germline V gene lookup returns CDR1 SQVTM and CDR2 ANQGSEA. The CDR3 coding sequence is TGCAGCGTTGTTGTGGGAAAGGGAAACACAGATACGCAGTATTTT. Its protein product is CSVVVGKGNTDTQYF.

The chain combines TRBV29-1 with TRBJ2-5; D might be TRBD1 (5 bases). V was trimmed by 6 bases and J by 1 base, leaving 12 bases between them. CDR3 length: 13 amino acids. From germline, CDR1 is SQVTM and CDR2 ANQGSEA. Here the CDR3 reads CSVSSQGQETQYF. CDR3 DNA sequence: TGCAGCGTCTCAAGCCAGGGCCAAGAGACCCAGTACTTC. Full variable domain (rest looked up from reference TRBV29-1 and TRBJ2-5): SAVISQKPSRDICQRGTSLTIQCQVDSQVTMMFWYRQQPGQSLTLIATANQGSEATYESGFVIDKFPISRPNLTFSTLTVSNMSPEDSSIYLCSVSSQGQETQYFGPGTRLLVL.

This clonotype has a handful of counts. This chain connects TRBV6-1 to TRBJ2-1; TRBD2 agrees at 13 bases. This CDR3 region has 18 residues. Per germline, CDR1 MNHNS and CDR2 SASEGT. Losses at the gene ends were 6 bases for V and 3 bases for J; bases not matched to a gene: 11. As DNA, the CDR3 is TGTGCCAGCAGCCTTGACCGACTAGCGGGAGGAGGCTACAATGAGCAGTTCTTC. Its translation: CASSLDRLAGGGYNEQFF.

V is TRBV9 and J is TRBJ2-1; 7 nucleotides match TRBD2. V trimming: 3 bases; J trimming: 3 bases; junction bases outside the gene matches: 3. CDR3 length: 14 amino acids. CDR1 SGDLS and CDR2 YYNGEE come from the germline V gene. CDR3 nucleotide sequence: TGTGCCAGCAGCGGGGAGGGACTCTACAATGAGCAGTTCTTC. Its protein product is CASSGEGLYNEQFF.

The count of this clonotype is one. The CDR3 carries no conserved terminal phenylalanine or tryptophan, so it likely arises from a read error. V and J are TRBV25-1 and TRBJ1-2; a weak D match, TRBD1 (5 bases). The V and J ends lost 3 bases and 2 bases respectively, with 10 bases between them. The length of the CDR3 is 14 residues. CDR1 is MGHDK, CDR2 SYGVNS, per germline. The CDR3 here is CASSDRDWNYGYTL. CDR3 nucleotide sequence: TGTGCCAGCAGTGACAGGGACTGGAACTATGGCTACACCTTA.

This clonotype was observed a handful of times. The genes are TRBV11-1 and TRBJ2-3; D perhaps matches TRBD2 (5 bases). V lost 3 bases, J lost 4 bases, and 17 bases lay in between. The CDR3 loop spans 16 amino acids. The V gene's germline CDR1 is SGHAT and CDR2 FQDESV (reference sequence). The CDR3 coding sequence is TGTGCCAGCAGCTTTGGGCTAGCTGTCGACGCAGATACGCAGTATTTT. Translating it yields CASSFGLAVDADTQYF.

The chain has TRBV20-1 and TRBJ1-1; perhaps TRBD1 as D (6 bases). There are 12 residues in the CDR3. Germline lookup yields CDR1 DFQATT and CDR2 SNEGSKA (reference sequence). V was trimmed by 3 bases and J by 11 bases, leaving 16 bases between them. The CDR3 nucleotides read TGCAGTGCTAGTAACAGGGTTTTGGATGCTTTCTTT. Translating it yields CSASNRVLDAFF.

This sequence joins TRBV28 and TRBJ2-7; 7 nucleotides align to TRBD1. This CDR3 has 13 residues. Germline V CDR1 and CDR2: MDHEN, SYDVKM. J was trimmed by 2 bases and V by 7 bases; bases with no gene match: 5. CDR3 region: CASTRTGPYEQYF. In DNA, the CDR3 is TGTGCCAGCACCAGGACAGGCCCCTACGAGCAGTACTTC.

The J gene is TRBJ2-4, the V gene TRBV12-3 or TRBV12-4, with D hard to call. The CDR3 spans 13 residues. The V and J ends lost 5 bases and 4 bases respectively, with 9 bases between them. CDR3 residues: CASSPPLKNIQYF. In DNA form, the CDR3 reads TGTGCCAGCAGTCCCCCCCTGAAAAACATTCAGTACTTC.